These 25 T cell receptor beta chains came from one sample sequenced in a study of vaccination and CD4 T cells after COVID-19. The treatment here: roughly 10-day PBMC culture with coronavirus spike peptide pools or control peptides (ViraFEST assay). Cultured CD4+ T cells had their DNA profiled by the Oncomine TCR Beta short-read assay. TCRdb re-analysed the PCR reads in MiXCR, keeping a single row per CDR3 protein. The sample lists fewer than 25,000 distinct CDR3 sequences, less than 70% occurring once. What these receptors recognize is not known. The sequenced material came from CD4+ T cells from blood, cultured in vitro. These receptors came from a human donor who had recovered from COVID-19.

The table lists this clonotype with a few counts. The genes are TRBV20-1 and TRBJ1-2; D is unresolved. Per germline, CDR1 DFQATT and CDR2 SNEGSKA (reference sequence). Trimming removed 0 bases from V and 2 bases from J, with 16 bases in between. This CDR3 comprises 16 residues. CDR3 DNA: TGCAGTGCTAGAGATGCGGTTACTCTAGGGAACTATGGCTACACCTTC. Its translation is CSARDAVTLGNYGYTF.

The V gene is TRBV6-1, the J gene TRBJ2-2, with D hard to call. The CDR3 covers 15 residues. CDR1 MNHNS and CDR2 SASEGT come from the germline V gene. The germline V and J ends were trimmed by 5 bases and 7 bases, with 17 bases remaining between them. CDR3 sequence: CASSPDPGWSGELFF. The CDR3 bases are TGTGCCAGCAGTCCCGATCCAGGATGGAGCGGGGAGCTGTTTTTT.

This chain joins TRBV14 and TRBJ1-3; maybe TRBD1 (6 bases). Germline V gene sequence: CDR1 SGHDN, CDR2 FVKESK. The CDR3 contains 17 residues. The ends were cut back, 0 bases at V and 0 bases at J, with 12 bases in the middle. The CDR3 here is CASSQEQGPYSGNTIYF. For the CDR3, the DNA is TGTGCCAGCAGCCAAGAACAGGGTCCCTACTCTGGAAACACCATATATTTT.

V gene TRBV7-3 combines with J gene TRBJ2-3; 10 bases fit TRBD2. Germline CDR1 is SGHTA and CDR2 is FQGTGA. This CDR3 is built from 14 residues. Trimming cost V 4 bases and J 4 bases; bases outside gene matches: 2. The CDR3 sequence: CASSSSGRADTQYF. Written as DNA, the CDR3 is TGTGCCAGCAGCTCAAGCGGGAGGGCAGATACGCAGTATTTT.

The chain links TRBV23-1 to TRBJ2-7; 9 bases are shared with TRBD2. TRBV23-1 is marked as an open reading frame, function uncertain. J was trimmed by 2 bases and V by 8 bases; bases with no gene match: 10. This CDR3 contains 15 residues. The CDR3 region is CASAGLALFTYEQYF. In nucleotides, the CDR3 is TGCGCCAGCGCTGGACTAGCGCTTTTTACCTACGAGCAGTACTTC.

The chain has TRBV12-3 or TRBV12-4 and TRBJ1-1, with a possible D match to TRBD1 (5 bases). V lost 7 bases to trimming and J lost 0 bases, with 18 bases between them. CDR3 size: 16 residues. The CDR3, as DNA: TGTGCCAGCATCCTGGGAACAGGAGGTTTGAACACTGAAGCTTTCTTT. Translation gives CASILGTGGLNTEAFF.

The gene calls are TRBV12-3 or TRBV12-4 and TRBJ2-1; D gene unclear. V dropped 3 bases and J dropped 11 bases, with 11 bases sitting between them. There are 12 residues in the CDR3. Here the CDR3 reads CASSLLGIQQFF. The CDR3 DNA sequence: TGTGCCAGCAGTTTGCTCGGCATACAGCAGTTCTTC.

J is TRBJ2-2 and V is TRBV6-5; D is perhaps TRBD2 (5 bases). The CDR3 is made up of 16 amino acids. CDR1 and CDR2 (germline): MNHEY, SVGAGI. Trimming stripped 0 bases from V and 4 bases from J, with 12 bases between. The CDR3 loop is CASSYSPRERTGELFF. The CDR3 DNA sequence: TGTGCCAGCAGTTACTCCCCGAGGGAGCGCACCGGGGAGCTGTTTTTT.

J is TRBJ2-5 and V is TRBV5-1, with 8 bases aligning to TRBD1. V lost 3 bases and J lost 5; bases outside the gene matches: 9. The germline V gene has CDR1 SGHRS and CDR2 YFSETQ. CDR3 length: 15 residues. CDR3 loop: CASSSGQGSFETQYF. The CDR3 DNA follows: TGCGCCAGCAGCTCAGGACAGGGTTCTTTCGAGACCCAGTACTTC.

This clonotype was recorded a few times. This chain uses TRBV10-1 with TRBJ1-1; weak D call: TRBD1 (6 bases). Trimming stripped 2 bases from V and 11 bases from J, with 15 bases between. Germline V CDR1 and CDR2: WNHNN, SYGVQD (reference sequence). CDR3 length: 13 amino acids. The CDR3, as DNA: TGCGCCAGCAGTGAGGGACAGACTATGAGCGCTTTCTTT. Protein: CASSEGQTMSAFF.

This chain uses TRBV15 with TRBJ2-5; D gene ambiguous. This CDR3 is built from 14 residues. V shed 0 bases and J shed 6 bases, with 11 bases lying between them. Germline loops: CDR1 LNHNV, CDR2 YYDKDF (reference sequence). This chain's CDR3 is CATSRDFPAQTQYF. The CDR3 DNA reads TGTGCCACCAGCAGAGATTTCCCGGCGCAGACCCAGTACTTC.

The J gene is TRBJ2-2, the V gene TRBV28, with D tentatively TRBD1 or TRBD2 (5 bases each). The CDR3 contains 14 residues. Germline V lookup: CDR1 MDHEN, CDR2 SYDVKM. V lost 2 bases, J lost 2 bases, and 6 bases lay in between. The CDR3 region is CASSLGGNTGELFF. CDR3 coding DNA: TGTGCCAGCAGTTTAGGGGGTAACACCGGGGAGCTGTTTTTT.

This rearrangement joins TRBV25-1 to TRBJ1-2; D is uncertain. V was pared by 2 bases and J by 3 bases, with 13 bases between. This CDR3 is built from 15 residues. CDR1 and CDR2 from the germline V gene are MGHDK and SYGVNS. CDR3 loop: CASSEAVERDYGYTF. Here the CDR3 DNA reads TGTGCCAGCAGTGAAGCGGTAGAAAGGGACTATGGCTACACCTTC.

The genes are TRBV11-2 and TRBJ1-6; 9 bases are shared with TRBD1. Germline CDR1 and CDR2: SGHAT and FQNNGV. J was trimmed by 10 bases and V by 4 bases; bases with no gene match: 5. The CDR3 is 14 amino acids. The chain's CDR3 is CASSSGQGKSPLHF. DNA of the CDR3: TGTGCCAGCAGCTCCGGACAGGGGAAATCACCCCTCCACTTT.

The chain links TRBV5-1 to TRBJ2-6; D could derive from TRBD1 or TRBD2 (5 bases each). Per the germline V gene, CDR1 is SGHRS and CDR2 is YFSETQ. This CDR3 contains 15 residues. Trimming removed 1 base at V and 2 bases at J, with 7 bases between. The CDR3 region has the DNA TGCGCCAGCAGCTTGATGGGGGCTGGGGCCAACGTCCTGACTTTC. Translation: CASSLMGAGANVLTF.

The V call is TRBV30, the J call TRBJ2-3; 11 bases map to TRBD2. With V trimmed by 2 bases and J by 5 bases, 6 bases remained unmatched. CDR1 and CDR2 (germline): GTSNPN, SVGIG (reference sequence). The CDR3 totals 15 residues. The CDR3: CAWSSSGRAQDTQYF. The CDR3, as DNA: TGTGCCTGGAGTAGTAGCGGGAGGGCCCAAGATACGCAGTATTTT.

This clonotype has only a few counts. The genes are TRBV15 and TRBJ1-5, with D possibly TRBD1 on 6 matching bases. Per germline, CDR1 LNHNV and CDR2 YYDKDF (reference sequence). The CDR3 length is 15 residues. Trimming left V 5 bases short and J 7 bases short, with 18 bases between. The CDR3 protein is CATSGGKLGAQPQHF. The CDR3 DNA sequence: TGTGCCACCAGCGGGGGCAAATTAGGGGCCCAGCCCCAGCATTTT.

The CDR3 nucleotides read TGTGCCACCAGTTTCTCCGGGACTAGCGTTGAGACCCAGTACTTC. This sequence encodes CATSFSGTSVETQYF. This sequence joins TRBV24-1 and TRBJ2-5; 10 bases fit TRBD2. Trimming took 6 bases from V and 5 from J; bases not matched to a gene: 8. The CDR3 length is 15 residues. Germline V lookup: CDR1 KGHDR, CDR2 SFDVKD.

The CDR3 DNA reads as TGTGCCAGCAGAGAGCCGAACTATGGCTACACCTTC. Translating gives CASREPNYGYTF. This chain connects TRBV6-1 to TRBJ1-2; D not certain. The CDR3 totals 12 residues. Looked up from germline, CDR1 is MNHNS and CDR2 is SASEGT. Trimming pared 6 bases from V and 2 bases from J, leaving 7 bases between.

The V call is TRBV20-1, the J call TRBJ1-5, with unresolved D. CDR3 length: 14 residues. In germline, CDR1 is DFQATT, CDR2 SNEGSKA (reference sequence). Trimming stripped 1 base from V and 0 bases from J, with 7 bases between. CDR3 amino acids: CSARVTYSNQPQHF. CDR3 nucleotide sequence: TGCAGTGCTAGAGTTACCTATAGCAATCAGCCCCAGCATTTT.

V and J are TRBV29-1 and TRBJ2-7; D could derive from TRBD1 or TRBD2 (5 bases each). Trimming shortened V by 4 bases and J by 7 bases, and 14 bases separated the two germline ends. This CDR3 is 12 amino acids long. Germline V lookup: CDR1 SQVTM, CDR2 ANQGSEA. CDR3 coding DNA: TGCAGCGTTGGAGGTAGGGACCAGGAGCAGTACTTC. It is translated as CSVGGRDQEQYF.

This clonotype was seen a handful of times. Here the CDR3 reads CASSGGVGGNTIYF. The CDR3 DNA sequence: TGTGCCAGCAGTGGGGGGGTCGGTGGAAACACCATATATTTT. The chain links TRBV2 to TRBJ1-3, with a possible D match to TRBD1 (5 bases). V was clipped by 4 bases and J by 3 bases, with 10 bases between them. The CDR3 runs to 14 residues. Germline V gene lookup returns CDR1 SNHLY and CDR2 FYNNEI.

This clonotype was recorded a few times. This chain joins TRBV6-1 and TRBJ2-5; D gene uncertain. The CDR3 length is 13 residues. Germline V lookup: CDR1 MNHNS, CDR2 SASEGT. V was cut by 8 bases and J by 1 base, with 11 bases left in between. As DNA, the CDR3 is TGTGCCAGCGTTTGGGGTTCCCAAGAGACCCAGTACTTC. It specifies CASVWGSQETQYF.

The rearrangement uses TRBV6-4 and TRBJ2-3, with D unclear. V shed 6 bases and J shed 2 bases, with 15 bases lying between them. Germline CDR1 MRHNA, CDR2 SNTAGT. The CDR3 consists of 15 residues. The CDR3 sequence: CASSAETGYTDTQYF. The CDR3 nucleotides read TGTGCCAGCAGCGCGGAGACTGGATACACAGATACGCAGTATTTT.

This sequence joins TRBV2 and TRBJ1-6; TRBD1 is a possible D gene (6 bases). The CDR3 is 18 residues long. The germline gives CDR1 SNHLY, CDR2 FYNNEI. Trimming took off 3 bases at V and 10 bases at J, with 25 bases between the two ends. The CDR3 DNA is TGTGCCAGCAGTGAGTCCTTTGGGGGCATTTCATCTACGTCACCCCTCCACTTT. The encoded protein is CASSESFGGISSTSPLHF. Drawing the rest from reference TRBV2 and TRBJ1-6, the complete variable domain is EPEVTQTPSHQVTQMGQEVILRCVPISNHLYFYWYRQILGQKVEFLVSFYNNEISEKSEIFDDQFSVERPDGSNFTLKIRSTKLEDSAMYFCASSESFGGISSTSPLHFGNGTRLTVT.